This T cell receptor beta chain derives from a study of cytomegalovirus exposure and HLA in healthy donors. The CDR3 has 15 amino acids. Germline V gene data show CDR1 as WSHSY and CDR2 as SAAADI. The V end was cut by 2 bases, the J end by 7 bases, with 17 bases between. Amplification used 60 Vbeta primers and 13 Jbeta primers. Measured with immunoSEQ multiplex PCR; TCRdb has only the in-frame clones, and not every one. Of about 55,000 clones in the sample, nearly 85% were seen once. The study's findings and limits: Solely CMV serostatus was available to characterize immune exposure.

This clone has a single count. Its specificity is unknown. The genes are TRBV10-2 and TRBJ1-2; D perhaps matches TRBD1 (5 bases). The source is a man aged 25-45 years in good health and CMV-seronegative. The specimen was PBMCs. The CDR3, as DNA: TGCGCCAGCAGTGAGCCCGGGACCGGGAGGGTTGGCTACACCTTC. This translates into CASSEPGTGRVGYTF.